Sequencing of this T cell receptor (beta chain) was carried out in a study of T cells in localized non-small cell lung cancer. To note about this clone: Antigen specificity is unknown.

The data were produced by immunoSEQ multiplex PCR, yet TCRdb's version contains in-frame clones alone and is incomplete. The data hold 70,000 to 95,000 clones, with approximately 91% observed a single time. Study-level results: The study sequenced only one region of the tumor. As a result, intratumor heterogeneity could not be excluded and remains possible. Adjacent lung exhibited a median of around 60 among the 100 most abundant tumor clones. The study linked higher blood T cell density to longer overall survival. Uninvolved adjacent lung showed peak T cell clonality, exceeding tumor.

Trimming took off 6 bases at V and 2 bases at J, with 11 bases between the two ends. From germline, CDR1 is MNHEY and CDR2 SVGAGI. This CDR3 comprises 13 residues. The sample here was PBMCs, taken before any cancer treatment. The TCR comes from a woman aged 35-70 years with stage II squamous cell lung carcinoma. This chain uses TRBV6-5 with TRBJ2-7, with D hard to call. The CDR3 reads CASSRSLPYEQYF. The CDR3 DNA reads TGTGCCAGCAGCCGGAGCCTTCCCTACGAGCAGTACTTC.